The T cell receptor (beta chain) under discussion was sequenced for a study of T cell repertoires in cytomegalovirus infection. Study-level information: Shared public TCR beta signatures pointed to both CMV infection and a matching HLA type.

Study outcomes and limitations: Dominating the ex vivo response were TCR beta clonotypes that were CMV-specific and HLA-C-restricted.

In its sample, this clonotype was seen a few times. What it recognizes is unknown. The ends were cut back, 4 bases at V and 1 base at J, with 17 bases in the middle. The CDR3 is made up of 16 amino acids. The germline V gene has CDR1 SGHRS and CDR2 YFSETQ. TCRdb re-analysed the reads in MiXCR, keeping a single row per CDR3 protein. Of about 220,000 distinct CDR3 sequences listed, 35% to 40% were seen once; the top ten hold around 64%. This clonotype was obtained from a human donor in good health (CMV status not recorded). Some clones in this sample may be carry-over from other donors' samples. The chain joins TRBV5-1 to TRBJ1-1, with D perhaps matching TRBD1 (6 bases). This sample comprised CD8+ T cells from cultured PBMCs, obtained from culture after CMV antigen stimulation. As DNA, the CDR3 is TGCGCCAGCAGCCAGACAGGTAATAAGGGGAACACTGAAGCTTTCTTT. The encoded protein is CASSQTGNKGNTEAFF.